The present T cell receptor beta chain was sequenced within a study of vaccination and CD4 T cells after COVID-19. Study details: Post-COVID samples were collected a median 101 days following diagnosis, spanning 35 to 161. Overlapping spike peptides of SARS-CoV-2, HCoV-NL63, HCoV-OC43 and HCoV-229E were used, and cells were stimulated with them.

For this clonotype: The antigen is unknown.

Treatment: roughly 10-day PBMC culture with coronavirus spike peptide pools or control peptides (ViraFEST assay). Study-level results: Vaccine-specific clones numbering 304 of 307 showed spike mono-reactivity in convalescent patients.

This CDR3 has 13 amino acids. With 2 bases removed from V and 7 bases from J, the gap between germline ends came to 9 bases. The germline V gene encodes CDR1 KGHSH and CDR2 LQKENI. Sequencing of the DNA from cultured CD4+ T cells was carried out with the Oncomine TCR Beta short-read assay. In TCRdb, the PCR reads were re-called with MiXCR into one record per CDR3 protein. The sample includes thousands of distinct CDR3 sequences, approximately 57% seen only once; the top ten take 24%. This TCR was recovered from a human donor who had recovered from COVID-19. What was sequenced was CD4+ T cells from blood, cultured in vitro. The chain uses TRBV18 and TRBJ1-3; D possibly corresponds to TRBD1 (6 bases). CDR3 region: CASSPTGRNTIYF. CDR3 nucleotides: TGTGCCAGCTCACCAACAGGGAGGAACACCATATATTTT.